Included here is one T cell receptor (beta chain) sequence, with context. The data belong to a study of cytomegalovirus exposure and HLA in healthy donors. CDR1 and CDR2 from the germline V gene are SQVTM and ANQGSEA. The CDR3 is 12 residues long. V lost 6 bases and J lost 6; bases outside the gene matches: 6. PCR primers comprised 60 Vbeta and 13 Jbeta primers. The protocol was immunoSEQ multiplex PCR, while the TCRdb copy is restricted to in-frame clones and leaves out a portion. The repertoire has over 100,000 clones, 60% to 80% of them found once; the top ten carry over 4%. Nominal health characterized the donors when sampled, though unrecorded immune exposures were likely.

The V and J genes are TRBV29-1 and TRBJ2-7; TRBD1 agrees at 9 bases. This TCR derives from a man aged 45 to 65 in good health and CMV-seropositive. Sequenced: PBMCs. The CDR3 reads CSVAGQGIEQYF. Here the CDR3 DNA reads TGCAGCGTCGCGGGACAGGGTATCGAGCAGTACTTC.